Listed below are T cell receptor beta chains from one sample, sequenced in a study of blood T cell repertoires in COVID-19. TCRdb's copy holds only in-frame clones and misses some; the assay was immunoSEQ multiplex PCR. Of about 220,000 clones in the sample, around 89% were seen once. Material: PBMCs or T cells enriched from blood (not recorded which). The receptors shown here come from a woman aged 18 to 35 in a cohort exposed to, infected with or recovered from COVID-19 (not recorded which). Both conserved end residues are part of each CDR3. D genes are given only for firm matches. Size values are once, few and many counts, or a class for expanded clones, and some rows have none.

>TRBD1|TRBV6-5|TRBJ1-4|-
CASSYSTGVGEKLFF
TGTGCCAGCAGTTACTCCACAGGGGTCGGGGAAAAACTGTTTTTT
>-|TRBV6-5|TRBJ2-5|-
CASSLSGQETQYF
TGTGCCAGCAGTTTGTCAGGCCAAGAGACCCAGTACTTC
>TRBD2|TRBV4-1|TRBJ2-3|-
CASSRLPGTSGGAGTDTQYF
TGCGCCAGCAGCCGCCTACCTGGGACTAGCGGGGGGGCAGGTACAGATACGCAGTATTTT
>TRBD1|TRBV2|TRBJ1-6|-
CASSVIDRGNSPLHF
TGTGCCAGCAGTGTAATTGACAGGGGAAATTCACCCCTCCACTTT
>TRBD2|TRBV5-6|TRBJ2-3|once
CASRPLTRGRGPTDTQYF
TGTGCCAGCAGGCCGCTCACTCGCGGGAGAGGTCCCACAGATACGCAGTATTTT
>TRBD1|TRBV6-5|TRBJ2-2|-
CASSNLGGGTGELFF
TGTGCCAGCAGTAACCTAGGGGGCGGCACCGGGGAGCTGTTTTTT
>-|TRBV19|TRBJ2-1|few
CASSPPYSDEQFF
TGTGCCAGTAGCCCCCCGTATAGTGATGAGCAGTTCTTC
>TRBD2|TRBV4-1|TRBJ2-7|few
CASSQGAGGSYEQYF
TGCGCCAGCAGCCAAGGAGCGGGAGGGAGCTACGAGCAGTACTTC
>TRBD1|TRBV6-1|TRBJ1-5|-
CASSEEGAPGNQPQHF
TGTGCCAGCAGTGAAGAGGGGGCGCCTGGGAATCAGCCCCAGCATTTT
>TRBD2|TRBV11-3|TRBJ2-1|-
CASSLGTSGSGYNEQFF
TGTGCCAGCAGCCTGGGGACTAGCGGAAGTGGCTACAATGAGCAGTTCTTC
>TRBD1|TRBV7-2|TRBJ1-2|-
CASSFPGQGNGGYTF
TGTGCCAGCAGCTTCCCGGGACAGGGGAACGGGGGCTACACCTTC
>TRBD2|TRBV3-1/TRBV3-2|TRBJ2-1|-
CASSQDAGGPGQFF
TGTGCCAGCAGCCAAGACGCGGGAGGGCCCGGACAGTTCTTC
>-|TRBV2|TRBJ1-1|-
CASSVTQGEAFF
TGTGCCAGCAGTGTAACCCAGGGTGAAGCTTTCTTT
>-|TRBV5-4|TRBJ1-3|-
CASSPERGGGNTIYF
TGTGCCAGCAGCCCGGAGCGGGGGGGCGGAAACACCATATATTTT
>TRBD1|TRBV7-9|TRBJ1-2|-
CASSLSRLGDREGYTF
TGTGCCAGCAGCCTTAGCAGGTTGGGGGACAGGGAAGGCTACACCTTC
>TRBD1|TRBV19|TRBJ2-6|-
CASSTGQAYIGANVLTF
TGTGCCAGTAGTACAGGACAGGCCTATATAGGGGCCAACGTCCTGACTTTC
>-|TRBV7-8|TRBJ2-2|-
CASSWRQPGELFF
TGTGCCAGCAGCTGGAGGCAGCCCGGGGAGCTGTTTTTT
>TRBD1|TRBV11-3|TRBJ2-3|-
CASSWGQDTDTQYF
TGTGCCAGCAGCTGGGGACAGGACACAGATACGCAGTATTTT
>-|TRBV19|TRBJ1-5|-
CASSSVWGGFNQPQHF
TGTGCCAGTAGTTCCGTTTGGGGGGGCTTCAATCAGCCCCAGCATTTT
>-|TRBV30|TRBJ1-2|-
CAWTGIPNYGYTF
TGTGCCTGGACGGGGATCCCTAACTATGGCTACACCTTC
>-|TRBV20-1|TRBJ1-3|-
CSASGAQGDGSSGNTIYF
TGCAGTGCTAGTGGGGCCCAGGGCGATGGAAGCTCTGGAAACACCATATATTTT
>-|TRBV7-3|TRBJ2-2|-
CASSLGTGRHGELFF
TGTGCCAGCAGCTTGGGAACGGGGAGACACGGGGAGCTGTTTTTT
>-|TRBV2|TRBJ1-4|-
CATQGSSNEKLFF
TGTGCCACACAGGGTTCGTCTAATGAAAAACTGTTTTTT
>TRBD1|TRBV28|TRBJ2-5|many
CASNTGTGNQETQYF
TGTGCCAGCAACACCGGGACAGGGAACCAAGAGACCCAGTACTTC
>-|TRBV6-5|TRBJ1-1|-
CASSYAGDTEAFF
TGTGCCAGCAGTTACGCAGGGGACACTGAAGCTTTCTTT
>TRBD1|TRBV6-5|TRBJ1-5|-
CASSNRQGNNQPQHF
TGTGCCAGCAGTAACAGACAGGGGAACAATCAGCCCCAGCATTTT
>-|TRBV9|TRBJ1-2|-
CASSVDVENGYTF
TGTGCCAGCAGCGTAGACGTTGAGAATGGCTACACCTTC
>-|TRBV2|TRBJ2-7|few
CASIALGEQYF
TGTGCCAGCATTGCACTTGGCGAGCAGTACTTC
>-|TRBV29-1|TRBJ1-2|-
CSVDTGMYGYTF
TGCAGCGTCGACACAGGGATGTATGGCTACACCTTC
>TRBD1|TRBV20-1|TRBJ1-1|few
CSARQGAEAFF
TGCAGTGCTAGACAGGGGGCTGAAGCTTTCTTT
>-|TRBV5-4|TRBJ2-7|-
CASSLMTPPYEQYF
TGTGCCAGCAGCCTCATGACACCGCCCTACGAGCAGTACTTC
>TRBD1|TRBV10-3|TRBJ2-4|-
CATGTEKNIQYF
TGTGCCACCGGGACAGAGAAAAACATTCAGTACTTC
>-|TRBV29-1|TRBJ1-2|few
CSVDLADTGGYTF
TGCAGCGTTGACCTCGCCGACACAGGCGGCTACACCTTC
>TRBD1|TRBV29-1|TRBJ2-1|-
CSVERRDRAYNEQFF
TGCAGCGTTGAGAGGCGGGACAGGGCCTACAATGAGCAGTTCTTC
>TRBD2|TRBV5-8|TRBJ2-5|-
CASSLGVLAGLETQYF
TGTGCCAGCAGCTTGGGGGTCTTAGCGGGACTAGAGACCCAGTACTTC
>TRBD1|TRBV7-8|TRBJ1-1|-
CASSSRDRPPEAFF
TGTGCCAGCAGCTCCCGGGACAGGCCCCCTGAAGCTTTCTTT
>-|TRBV30|TRBJ1-1|-
CAWHRNTEAFF
TGTGCCTGGCACAGGAACACTGAAGCTTTCTTT
>TRBD2|TRBV28|TRBJ2-1|-
CASLPPGLAGYEQFF
TGTGCCAGCCTCCCACCGGGACTAGCGGGGTATGAGCAGTTCTTC
>-|TRBV18|TRBJ2-7|once
CASSPPGGVEQYF
TGTGCCAGCTCACCACCGGGCGGGGTCGAGCAGTACTTC
>TRBD2|TRBV20-1|TRBJ2-1|-
CSASLASGRKIGEQFF
TGCAGTGCTAGTTTGGCTAGCGGGAGAAAAATTGGTGAGCAGTTCTTC
>-|TRBV6-5|TRBJ1-5|few
CASSLTWGDQPQHF
TGTGCCAGCTCGCTAACTTGGGGGGATCAGCCCCAGCATTTT
>TRBD1|TRBV19|TRBJ2-7|-
CASSLRTGGYEQYF
TGTGCCAGTAGTCTCCGGACAGGGGGCTACGAGCAGTACTTC
>-|TRBV28|TRBJ1-2|-
CASSPGGELGYGYTF
TGTGCCAGCAGCCCGGGCGGGGAGCTGGGCTATGGCTACACCTTC
>-|TRBV3-1/TRBV3-2|TRBJ1-1|-
CASSPGADTEAFF
TGTGCCAGCAGCCCAGGGGCGGACACTGAAGCTTTCTTT
>-|TRBV2|TRBJ2-7|-
CASRADRSYEQYF
TGTGCCAGCAGAGCGGACCGATCCTACGAGCAGTACTTC
>-|TRBV19|TRBJ2-2|-
CASNSGGSLSGELFF
TGTGCCAGCAACTCAGGGGGGAGTCTCTCCGGGGAGCTGTTTTTT
>TRBD1|TRBV28|TRBJ1-4|-
CASRTFTGQGRNEKLFF
TGTGCCAGCAGAACTTTTACGGGACAGGGACGTAATGAAAAACTGTTTTTT
>-|TRBV20-1|TRBJ2-2|-
CSASPGNTGELFF
TGCAGTGCTAGTCCGGGGAACACCGGGGAGCTGTTTTTT
>TRBD1|TRBV5-4|TRBJ1-2|few
CASSRDRVYGYTF
TGTGCCAGCAGCAGGGACAGGGTCTATGGCTACACCTTC
>TRBD1|TRBV9|TRBJ1-1|-
CASSAGTGVSSEAFF
TGTGCCAGCAGCGCCGGGACAGGGGTGAGCTCTGAAGCTTTCTTT
>-|TRBV7-8|TRBJ1-6|-
CASSPPIRGAYNSPLHF
TGTGCCAGCAGCCCCCCGATAAGGGGTGCCTATAATTCACCCCTCCACTTT
>-|TRBV2|TRBJ1-5|once
CASSEWGPNQPQHF
TGTGCCAGCAGTGAATGGGGCCCAAATCAGCCCCAGCATTTT
>TRBD1|TRBV12-5|TRBJ1-2|-
CASGLSGGAGYTF
TGTGCTAGTGGATTATCAGGGGGAGCTGGCTACACCTTC
>TRBD2|TRBV19|TRBJ2-2|few
CASSTAGTIRAGELFF
TGTGCCAGTAGTACCGCAGGGACTATCCGGGCCGGGGAGCTGTTTTTT
>-|TRBV10-1|TRBJ2-2|-
CASSESNAGFTGELFF
TGCGCCAGCAGTGAGTCGAATGCCGGGTTTACCGGGGAGCTGTTTTTT
>-|TRBV5-8|TRBJ1-5|-
CASSLTGTLNQPQHF
TGTGCCAGCAGCCTAACCGGGACACTAAATCAGCCCCAGCATTTT
>-|TRBV5-4|TRBJ1-1|-
CASSSREDRTEAFF
TGTGCCAGCAGCTCCCGAGAGGATCGGACTGAAGCTTTCTTT